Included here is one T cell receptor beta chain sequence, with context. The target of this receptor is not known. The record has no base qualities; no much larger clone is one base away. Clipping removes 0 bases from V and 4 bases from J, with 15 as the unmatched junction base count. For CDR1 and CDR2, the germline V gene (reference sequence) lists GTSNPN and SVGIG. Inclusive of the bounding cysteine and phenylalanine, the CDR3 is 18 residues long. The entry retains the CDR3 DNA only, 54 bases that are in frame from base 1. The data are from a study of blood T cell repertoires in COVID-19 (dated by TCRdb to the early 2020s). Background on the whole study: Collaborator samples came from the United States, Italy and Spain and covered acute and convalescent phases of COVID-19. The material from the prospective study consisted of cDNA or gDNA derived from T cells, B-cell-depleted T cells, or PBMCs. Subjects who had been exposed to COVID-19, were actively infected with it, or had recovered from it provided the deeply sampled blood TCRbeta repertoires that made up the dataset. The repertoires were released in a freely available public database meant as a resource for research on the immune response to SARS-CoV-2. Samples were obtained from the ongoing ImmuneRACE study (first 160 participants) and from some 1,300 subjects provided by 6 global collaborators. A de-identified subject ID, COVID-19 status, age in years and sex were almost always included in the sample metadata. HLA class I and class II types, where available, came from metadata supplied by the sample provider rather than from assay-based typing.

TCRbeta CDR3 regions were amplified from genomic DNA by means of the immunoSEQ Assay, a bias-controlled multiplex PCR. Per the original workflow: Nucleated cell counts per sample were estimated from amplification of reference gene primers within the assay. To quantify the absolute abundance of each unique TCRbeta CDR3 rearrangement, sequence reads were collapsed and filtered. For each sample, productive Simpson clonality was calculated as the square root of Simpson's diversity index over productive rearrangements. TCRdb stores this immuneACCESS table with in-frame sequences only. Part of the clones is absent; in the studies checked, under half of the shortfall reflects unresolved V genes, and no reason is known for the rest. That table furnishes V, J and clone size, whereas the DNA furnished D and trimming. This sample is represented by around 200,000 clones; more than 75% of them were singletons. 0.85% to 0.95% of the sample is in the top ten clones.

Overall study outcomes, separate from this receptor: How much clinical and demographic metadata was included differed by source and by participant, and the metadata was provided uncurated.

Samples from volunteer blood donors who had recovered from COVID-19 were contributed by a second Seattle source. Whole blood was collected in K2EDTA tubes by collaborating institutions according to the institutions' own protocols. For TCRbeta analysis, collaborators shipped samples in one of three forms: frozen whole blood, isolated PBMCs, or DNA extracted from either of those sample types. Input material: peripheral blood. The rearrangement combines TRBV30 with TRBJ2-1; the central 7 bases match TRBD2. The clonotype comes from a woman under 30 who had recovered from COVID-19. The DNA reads TGTGCCTGGAGTGTTTTTGTTAGGGAGGGGACGGTATACAATGAGCAGTTCTTC. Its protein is CAWSVFVREGTVYNEQFF.